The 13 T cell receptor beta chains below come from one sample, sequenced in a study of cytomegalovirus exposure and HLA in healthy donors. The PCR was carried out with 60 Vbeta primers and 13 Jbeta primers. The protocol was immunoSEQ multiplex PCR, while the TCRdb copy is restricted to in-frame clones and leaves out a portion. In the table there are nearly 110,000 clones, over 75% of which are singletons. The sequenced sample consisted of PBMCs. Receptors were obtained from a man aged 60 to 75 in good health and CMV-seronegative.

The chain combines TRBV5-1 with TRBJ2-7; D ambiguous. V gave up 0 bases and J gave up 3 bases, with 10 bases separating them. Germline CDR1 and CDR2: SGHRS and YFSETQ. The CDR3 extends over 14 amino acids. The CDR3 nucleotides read TGCGCCAGCAGCTTGGAACACATCAACTACGAGCAGTACTTC. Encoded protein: CASSLEHINYEQYF. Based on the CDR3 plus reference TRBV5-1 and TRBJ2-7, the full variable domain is KAGVTQTPRYLIKTRGQQVTLSCSPISGHRSVSWYQQTPGQGLQFLFEYFSETQRNKGNFPGRFSGRQFSNSRSEMNVSTLELGDSALYLCASSLEHINYEQYFGPGTRLTVT.

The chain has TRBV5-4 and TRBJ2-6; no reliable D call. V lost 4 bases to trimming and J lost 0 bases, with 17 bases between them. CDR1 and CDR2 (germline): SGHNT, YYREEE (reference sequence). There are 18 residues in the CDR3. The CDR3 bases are TGTGCCAGCAGCCCGAGGCAGACCGTCCGCTCTGGGGCCAACGTCCTGACTTTC. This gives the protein CASSPRQTVRSGANVLTF.

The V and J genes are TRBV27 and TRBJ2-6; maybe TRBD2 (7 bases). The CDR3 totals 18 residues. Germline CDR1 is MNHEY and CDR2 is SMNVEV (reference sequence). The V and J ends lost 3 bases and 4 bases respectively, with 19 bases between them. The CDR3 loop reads CASSFERGAPYGANVLTF. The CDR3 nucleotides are TGTGCCAGCAGTTTCGAACGGGGGGCCCCGTACGGGGCCAACGTCCTGACTTTC.

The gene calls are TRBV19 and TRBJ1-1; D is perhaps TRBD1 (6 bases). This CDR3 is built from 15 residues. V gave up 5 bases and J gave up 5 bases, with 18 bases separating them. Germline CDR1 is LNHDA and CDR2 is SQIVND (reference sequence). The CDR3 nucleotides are TGTGCCAGTAGTTCCCTGGACAGCCGGCGGACTGAAGCTTTCTTT. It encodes CASSSLDSRRTEAFF.

CDR3 sequence: CASSLGSDQDTIYF. The CDR3 DNA reads as TGTGCCAGCAGCTTAGGTAGCGATCAAGACACCATATATTTT. The chain couples TRBV7-6 to TRBJ1-3, with no clear D. The ends were cut back, 1 base at V and 8 bases at J, with 12 bases in the middle. Germline CDR1 and CDR2: SGHVS and FNYEAQ. The CDR3 length is 14 residues.

This chain's CDR3 is CSVRTGYTEAFF. DNA of the CDR3: TGCAGCGTCCGTACAGGGTACACTGAAGCTTTCTTT. The chain links TRBV29-1 to TRBJ1-1, with D possibly matching TRBD1 (6 bases). The CDR3 loop spans 12 amino acids. The ends were cut back, 6 bases at V and 3 bases at J, with 11 bases in the middle. Germline loops: CDR1 SQVTM, CDR2 ANQGSEA.

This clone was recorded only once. This CDR3 is CASSPRPSSGNTIYF. CDR3 bases: TGCGCCAGCAGCCCCAGGCCCTCCTCTGGAAACACCATATATTTT. The chain employs TRBV5-1 and TRBJ1-3; D is undetermined. Germline CDR1 reads SGHRS; CDR2 reads YFSETQ. The CDR3 has 15 amino acids. With 4 bases removed from V and 0 bases from J, the gap between germline ends came to 11 bases.

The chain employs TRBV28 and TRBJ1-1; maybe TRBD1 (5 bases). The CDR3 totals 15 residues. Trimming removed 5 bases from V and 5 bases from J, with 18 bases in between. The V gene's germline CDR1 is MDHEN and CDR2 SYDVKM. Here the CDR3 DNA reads TGTGCCAGCAGTCCTCCCGGGGGGAGGAGAACTGAAGCTTTCTTT. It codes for CASSPPGGRRTEAFF.

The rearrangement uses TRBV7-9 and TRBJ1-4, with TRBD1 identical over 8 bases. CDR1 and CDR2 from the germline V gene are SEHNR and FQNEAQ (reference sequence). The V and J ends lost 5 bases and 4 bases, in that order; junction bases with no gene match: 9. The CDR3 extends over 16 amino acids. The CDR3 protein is CASSRRGQGSNEKLFF. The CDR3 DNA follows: TGTGCCAGCAGCCGCAGGGGGCAGGGTAGTAATGAAAAACTGTTTTTT.

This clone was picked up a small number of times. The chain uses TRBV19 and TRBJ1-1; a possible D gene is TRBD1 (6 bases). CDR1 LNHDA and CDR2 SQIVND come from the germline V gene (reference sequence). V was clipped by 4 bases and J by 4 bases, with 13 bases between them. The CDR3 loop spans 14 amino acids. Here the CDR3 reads CASSRSGVATEAFF. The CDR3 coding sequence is TGTGCCAGTAGTAGATCAGGGGTTGCCACTGAAGCTTTCTTT.

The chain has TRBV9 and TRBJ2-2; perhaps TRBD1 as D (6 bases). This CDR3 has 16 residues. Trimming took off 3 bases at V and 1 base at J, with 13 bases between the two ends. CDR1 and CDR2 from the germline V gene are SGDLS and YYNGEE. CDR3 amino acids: CASSGLTGLNTGELFF. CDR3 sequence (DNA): TGTGCCAGCAGCGGATTGACAGGCCTGAACACCGGGGAGCTGTTTTTT.

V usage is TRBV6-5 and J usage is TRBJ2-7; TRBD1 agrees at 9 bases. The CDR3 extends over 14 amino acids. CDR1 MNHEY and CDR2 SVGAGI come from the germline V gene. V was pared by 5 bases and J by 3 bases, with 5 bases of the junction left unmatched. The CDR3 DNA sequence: TGTGCCAGCAGTACGGGACAGGGTAACTACGAGCAGTACTTC. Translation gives CASSTGQGNYEQYF.

CDR3 amino acids: CASSLGDRTAGELFF. The CDR3 DNA reads TGTGCCAGCAGCTTGGGGGACAGGACGGCCGGGGAGCTGTTTTTT. The chain employs TRBV7-9 and TRBJ2-2; 8 nucleotides line up with TRBD1. CDR3 length: 15 amino acids. Looked up from germline, CDR1 is SEHNR and CDR2 is FQNEAQ (reference sequence). J was trimmed by 6 bases and V by 3 bases; bases with no gene match: 6.